Below, one T cell receptor beta chain is given with its context. The entry originates in a study of CD8 T cells in Susac syndrome. Germline V gives CDR1 DFQATT, CDR2 SNEGSKA (reference sequence). The CDR3 is made up of 14 amino acids. V lost 6 bases and J lost 0; bases outside the gene matches: 4. Reverse transcription of roughly 0.45 to 1 ug RNA was performed with random hexamers. An immunoSEQ multiplex PCR generated amplified TCR beta CDR3 products spanning 54 Vbeta and 13 Jbeta. TCRdb recomputed calls from the immunoSEQ multiplex PCR reads with MiXCR, one row per CDR3 protein. In the table there are some 240,000 distinct CDR3 sequences, 90% to 97% of which are singletons.

This chain uses TRBV20-1 with TRBJ2-7; 11 positions match TRBD2. Sequencing was carried out using CD4+ T cells from PBMCs. The clonotype comes from a human donor with Susac syndrome. CDR3 in DNA: TGCAGTGCAATGACTAGCGGGAACTCCTACGAGCAGTACTTC. As protein: CSAMTSGNSYEQYF.